This T cell receptor (beta chain) was retrieved from a study of identical twins. This clonotype has only a few counts. Its antigen is not identified. Germline values: CDR1 MNHEY, CDR2 SVGEGT. The V end was cut by 5 bases, the J end by 1 base, with 13 bases between. CDR3 length: 15 amino acids. Study-level findings and limits: For cord blood, abundant beta clonotypes had fewer insertions, unlike memory repertoires, which showed none.

MiXCR, applied by TCRdb to the 5' RACE reads, yields one record per CDR3 protein. The sample has approximately 190,000 distinct CDR3 sequences, more than 15% seen once. These data were also filed under a second study, of T cells expressing NK-cell markers. From that paper: Seropositivity for HCMV was found in seven of the eight sequenced donors, with one seronegative. Several experiments employed an anti-gamma-delta TCR antibody to confine sorting to alpha-beta TCR T cells. The study found these clonotypes also leading the CD3+CD56-NKG2C+ fraction in four donors.

The sequencing input was CD8+ T cells sorted from blood. V gene TRBV6-2 or TRBV6-3 combines with J gene TRBJ2-3; D unresolved. The sequence was collected from a woman under 30 in good health. The chain's CDR3 is CASSPSVRGTDTQYF. The CDR3 DNA is TGTGCCAGCAGTCCGTCTGTAAGAGGCACAGATACGCAGTATTTT.